One sample yielded the 17 T cell receptor beta chains listed below, sequenced in a study of shared clonotypes between healthy human individuals. CD8 cells regarded as naive lacked CD45RO, were positively chosen for CCR7, and omitted terminally differentiated effector memory CD45RA+ cells. Clones were read by immunoSEQ multiplex PCR, and TCRdb kept only the in-frame ones, dropping some. The table lists roughly 890,000 clones, 85% to 95% of them singletons. The sequencing input was naive CD8+ T cells sorted from blood. The source of these receptors is a young man in good health.

V and J are TRBV27 and TRBJ2-1; possible D gene TRBD2, 6 bases. Germline CDR1 is MNHEY and CDR2 is SMNVEV (reference sequence). V lost 2 bases and J 3 bases, leaving 14 bases between the germline ends. This CDR3 spans 16 amino acids. The CDR3 coding sequence is TGTGCCAGCAGTTTAGGAGACGGGAGAATCTACAATGAGCAGTTCTTC. Translation: CASSLGDGRIYNEQFF.

The chain joins TRBV7-9 to TRBJ2-2; no definite D call. Trimming pared 4 bases from V and 7 bases from J, leaving 13 bases between. Germline V gene sequence: CDR1 SEHNR, CDR2 FQNEAQ (reference sequence). CDR3 length equals 14 residues. The CDR3: CASSSDHGIGELFF. The CDR3 DNA is TGTGCCAGCAGCTCGGACCATGGTATCGGGGAGCTGTTTTTT.

The chain is built from TRBV29-1 and TRBJ2-1; 8 nucleotides line up with TRBD1. The CDR3 loop spans 12 amino acids. CDR1 and CDR2 from the germline V gene are SQVTM and ANQGSEA. Losses at the gene ends were 6 bases for V and 4 bases for J; bases not matched to a gene: 2. DNA for the CDR3: TGCAGCGTCGGGGACAGGTACAATGAGCAGTTCTTC. Its protein product is CSVGDRYNEQFF.

This chain connects TRBV6-6 to TRBJ2-2, with D tentatively TRBD1 or TRBD2 (5 bases each). The CDR3 has 16 amino acids. The V gene lost 5 bases and the J gene lost 4 bases, with 17 bases spanning the gap. The V gene's germline CDR1 is MNHNY and CDR2 SVGAGI (reference sequence). CDR3 loop: CASSRTGTLGTGELFF. CDR3 DNA: TGTGCCAGCAGTAGAACCGGGACCCTCGGCACCGGGGAGCTGTTTTTT.

The rearrangement uses TRBV7-6 and TRBJ2-7; D is perhaps TRBD1 (5 bases). V lost 5 bases and J 7 bases, leaving 21 bases between the germline ends. CDR1 and CDR2 (germline): SGHVS, FNYEAQ. The CDR3 sequence is 15 residues long. Written as DNA, the CDR3 is TGTGCCAGCAGCCCCTCTGGGGCGGTTACATTTGAGCAGTACTTC. As protein: CASSPSGAVTFEQYF.

The chain joins TRBV7-9 to TRBJ2-7; TRBD2 matches at 14 bases. From germline, CDR1 is SEHNR and CDR2 FQNEAQ (reference sequence). Trimming removed 3 bases from V and 10 bases from J; junction bases left unmatched: 11. The CDR3 contains 16 residues. CDR3 coding DNA: TGTGCCAGCAGCTTCCCGGGACTAGCGGGAGAGGGCGGACAGTACTTC. It encodes CASSFPGLAGEGGQYF.

The chain has TRBV6-6 and TRBJ2-1; D may be TRBD2 (6 bases). CDR3 length equals 14 residues. Per germline, CDR1 MNHNY and CDR2 SVGAGI (reference sequence). Trimming cost V 5 bases and J 7 bases, with 15 bases left between them. The CDR3 DNA reads TGTGCCAGCAGTCAGGACTACCCCGGAAATGAGCAGTTCTTC. Its protein is CASSQDYPGNEQFF.

The J gene is TRBJ2-5, the V gene TRBV29-1, with D unresolved. Trimming took 0 bases from V and 9 from J, leaving 17 bases between them. Germline CDR1 reads SQVTM; CDR2 reads ANQGSEA. This CDR3 is built from 14 residues. CDR3: CSVEDLRQVFAQYF. The CDR3 region has the DNA TGCAGCGTTGAAGATCTTAGGCAGGTCTTCGCCCAGTACTTC.

Concerning this clone: The junction shows a germline mismatch at one end, possibly a read error. V gene TRBV2 combines with J gene TRBJ2-1; either TRBD1 or TRBD2 may supply D (5 bases each). Germline assignment: CDR1 SNHLY and CDR2 FYNNEI. The CDR3 loop spans 16 amino acids. DNA of the CDR3: TGTGCCAGCAGCGAAGGGACCCTTAGCTCCTACAATGAGCAGTTCTTC. Its translation: CASSEGTLSSYNEQFF.

The chain is built from TRBV7-8 and TRBJ1-5; possible D gene TRBD1, 5 bases. V was shortened by 1 base and J by 0 bases, with 10 bases between the two germline ends. The CDR3 has 16 amino acids. The V gene's germline CDR1 is SGHVS and CDR2 FQNEAQ. CDR3 region: CASSLGTFYSNQPQHF. The CDR3 DNA sequence: TGTGCCAGCAGCTTAGGGACATTCTATAGCAATCAGCCCCAGCATTTT.

The genes are TRBV10-3 and TRBJ2-1; 7 nucleotides agree with TRBD1. V lost 2 bases to trimming and J lost 3 bases; unmatched junction nucleotides: 7. The CDR3 extends over 16 amino acids. CDR1 and CDR2 (germline): ENHRY, SYGVKD. CDR3 protein: CAISETGGQLYNEQFF. The CDR3 DNA is TGTGCCATCAGTGAGACTGGGGGACAGCTCTACAATGAGCAGTTCTTC.

The chain recombines TRBV9 with TRBJ1-2; unclear D gene. The CDR3 covers 17 residues. CDR1 SGDLS and CDR2 YYNGEE come from the germline V gene. The ends were cut back, 0 bases at V and 0 bases at J, with 15 bases in the middle. CDR3 residues: CASSVDPGLDSNYGYTF. The CDR3 nucleotides are TGTGCCAGCAGCGTAGATCCTGGATTGGATTCTAACTATGGCTACACCTTC.

The chain carries TRBV2 and TRBJ2-1; D may be TRBD1 or TRBD2 (5 bases each). Per germline, CDR1 SNHLY and CDR2 FYNNEI. The CDR3 totals 13 residues. Deletions cut 7 bases from V and 8 bases from J, with 15 bases between. The CDR3, as DNA: TGTGCCAGCATGAGGGGCGCGGGTTATGAGCAGTTCTTC. As protein: CASMRGAGYEQFF.

With regard to this clone: Relative to the germline gene, one junction end is altered; a read error may explain this. The rearrangement links TRBV7-7 to TRBJ2-3; D call uncertain. CDR1 and CDR2 from the germline V gene are SSHAT and FNYEAQ (reference sequence). CDR3 size: 13 residues. The CDR3 DNA sequence: TGTGCTAGCAGCTTAAAGTCGGCAGATACGCAGTATTTT. It codes for CASSLKSADTQYF. Complete variable domain (other parts from reference TRBV7-7 and TRBJ2-3): GAGVSQSPRYKVTKRGQDVTLRCDPISSHATLYWYQQALGQGPEFLTYFNYEAQPDKSGLPSDRFSAERPEGSISTLTIQRTEQRDSAMYRCASSLKSADTQYFGPGTRLTVL.

This clone was seen just once. The chain joins TRBV21-1 to TRBJ2-2; no check of the table's D call, TRBD1, against the DNA was made. TRBV21-1 has pseudogene status. The CDR3 is 16 residues long. In DNA, the CDR3 is TGTGCCAGCAGAAGGACAGGGGAAAGTAACACCGGGGAGCTGTTTTTT. Protein product: CASRRTGESNTGELFF.

The CDR3 spells CASSLGPESPYEQYF. In DNA, the CDR3 is TGTGCCAGCAGCTTGGGGCCGGAGTCCCCCTACGAGCAGTACTTC. The V gene is TRBV5-8, the J gene TRBJ2-7; D unclear. The CDR3 runs 15 residues. CDR1 and CDR2 (germline): SGHTS, YDEGEE. Trimming took off 0 bases at V and 2 bases at J, with 12 bases between the two ends. The full variable domain, its missing parts supplied by reference TRBV5-8 and TRBJ2-7, is EAGVTQSPTHLIKTRGQQATLRCSPISGHTSVYWYQQALGLGLQFLLWYDEGEERNRGNFPPRFSGRQFPNYSSELNVNALELEDSALYLCASSLGPESPYEQYFGPGTRLTVT.

This clone was counted a single time. The chain employs TRBV7-9 and TRBJ2-2; unclear D gene. CDR1 is SEHNR and CDR2 is FQNEAQ in the germline V gene (reference sequence). Between the trimmed V and J ends, which lost 5 bases and 5 bases, there was a span of 18 bases. This CDR3 is 16 amino acids long. The CDR3, as DNA: TGTGCCAGCAGCATGACCGCCGCCCGTTATACCGGGGAGCTGTTTTTT. It specifies CASSMTAARYTGELFF.